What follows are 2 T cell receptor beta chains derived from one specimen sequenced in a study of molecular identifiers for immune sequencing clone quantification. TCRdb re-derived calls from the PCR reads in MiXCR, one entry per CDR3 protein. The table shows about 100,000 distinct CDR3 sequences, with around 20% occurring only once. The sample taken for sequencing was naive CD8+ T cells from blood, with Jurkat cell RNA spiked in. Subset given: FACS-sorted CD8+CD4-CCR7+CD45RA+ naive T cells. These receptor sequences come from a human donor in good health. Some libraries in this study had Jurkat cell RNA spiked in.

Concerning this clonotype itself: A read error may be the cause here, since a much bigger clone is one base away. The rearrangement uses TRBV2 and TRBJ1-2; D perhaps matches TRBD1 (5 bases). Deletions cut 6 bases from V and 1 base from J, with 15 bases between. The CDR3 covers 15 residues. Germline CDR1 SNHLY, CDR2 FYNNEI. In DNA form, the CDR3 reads TGTGCCAGCAGCGCGACTGACAGCAGTAACTATGGCTACACCTTC. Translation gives CASSATDSSNYGYTF.

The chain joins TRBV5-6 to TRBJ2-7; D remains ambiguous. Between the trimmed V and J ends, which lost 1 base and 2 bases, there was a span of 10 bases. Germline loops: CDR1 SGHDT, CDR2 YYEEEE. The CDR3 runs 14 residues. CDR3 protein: CASSLTGSPYEQYF. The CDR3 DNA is TGTGCCAGCAGCTTGACCGGGTCGCCCTACGAGCAGTACTTC.